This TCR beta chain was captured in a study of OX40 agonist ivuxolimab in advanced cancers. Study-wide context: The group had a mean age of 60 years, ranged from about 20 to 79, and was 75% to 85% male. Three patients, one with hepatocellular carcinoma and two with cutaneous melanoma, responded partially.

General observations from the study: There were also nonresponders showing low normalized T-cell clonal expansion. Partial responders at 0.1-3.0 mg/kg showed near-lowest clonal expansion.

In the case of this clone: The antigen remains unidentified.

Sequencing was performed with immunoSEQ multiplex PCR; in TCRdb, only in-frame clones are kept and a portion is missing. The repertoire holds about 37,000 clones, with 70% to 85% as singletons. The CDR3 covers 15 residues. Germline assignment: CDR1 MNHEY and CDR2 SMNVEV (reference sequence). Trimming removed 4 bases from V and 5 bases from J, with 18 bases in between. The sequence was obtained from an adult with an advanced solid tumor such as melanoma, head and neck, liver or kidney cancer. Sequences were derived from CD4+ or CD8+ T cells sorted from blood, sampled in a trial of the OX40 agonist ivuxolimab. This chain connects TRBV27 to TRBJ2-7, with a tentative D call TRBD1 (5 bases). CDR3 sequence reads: CASSSPELQGNEQYF. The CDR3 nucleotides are TGTGCCAGCAGTTCCCCGGAACTCCAGGGTAACGAGCAGTACTTC.